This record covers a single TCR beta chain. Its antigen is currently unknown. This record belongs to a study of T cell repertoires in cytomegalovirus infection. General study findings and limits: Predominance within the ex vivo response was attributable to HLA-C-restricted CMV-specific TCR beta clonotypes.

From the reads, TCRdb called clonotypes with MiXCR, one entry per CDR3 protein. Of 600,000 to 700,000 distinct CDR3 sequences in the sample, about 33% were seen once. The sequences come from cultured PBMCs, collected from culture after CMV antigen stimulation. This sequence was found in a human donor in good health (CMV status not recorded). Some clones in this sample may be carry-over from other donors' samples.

The DNA for the CDR3 is TGTGCCAGCAGCTTTGGGGGGCGACTTGGGTATGGCTACACCTTC. As protein: CASSFGGRLGYGYTF. The chain joins TRBV5-4 to TRBJ1-2; D perhaps matches TRBD1 (6 bases). This CDR3 comprises 15 residues. V lost 2 bases, J lost 5 bases, and 16 bases lay in between. Germline V gene lookup returns CDR1 SGHNT and CDR2 YYREEE (reference sequence).